This TCR beta chain was recorded in a study of blood T cell repertoires in COVID-19. Looking at the study overall: PBMCs, B-cell-depleted T cells, or T cells provided the cDNA or gDNA that made up the material.

Profiled with immunoSEQ multiplex PCR; TCRdb holds only in-frame clones, not every one. Of a few hundred thousand clones in the sample, about 91% were seen once. The length of the CDR3 is 16 residues. Germline CDR1 reads MNHEY; CDR2 reads SMNVEV (reference sequence). V lost 5 bases, J lost 3 bases, and 6 bases stayed unmatched. Input material: PBMCs or T cells enriched from blood (not recorded which). The chain employs TRBV27 and TRBJ1-6; 8 nucleotides align to TRBD1. This clonotype originated in a woman younger than 35 who had recovered from COVID-19. CDR3: CASSADRGDYNSPLHF. As DNA, the CDR3 is TGTGCCAGCAGTGCAGACAGGGGAGACTATAATTCACCCCTCCACTTT.